This paragraph covers one TCR beta chain sequence. This sample stems from a study of cytomegalovirus exposure and HLA in healthy donors. Primers included in the PCR were 60 Vbeta and 13 Jbeta primers. Produced via immunoSEQ multiplex PCR; TCRdb's table is partial and in-frame only. Its table records some 75,000 clones. V gave up 3 bases and J gave up 2 bases, with 10 bases separating them. CDR1 and CDR2 from the germline V gene are SGHVS and FNYEAQ. The CDR3 has 14 residues. The chain carries TRBV7-6 and TRBJ1-2; D gene unclear. The origin of this receptor is a boy aged 5-17 years in good health and CMV-seronegative. Sequencing was carried out using PBMCs. The CDR3 sequence is CASSLDSGNYGYTF. The CDR3 DNA reads as TGTGCCAGCAGCTTGGATTCGGGAAACTATGGCTACACCTTC.